The source of this T cell receptor beta chain is a study of shared clonotypes between healthy human individuals. Study-level results: The four-donor shared clonotypes exceeded non-shared clonotypes in generation probability, with non-shared ones scoring lower. Donors were few, which limited the genetic and exposure-history diversity represented.

Notes on this clone: Its cognate antigen is unknown. One junction end disagrees with the germline gene, perhaps due to a read error.

Per the study methods: Owing to the provision of junction-only sequences devoid of quality scores by immunoSEQ, filtering differed. Method: immunoSEQ multiplex PCR; TCRdb's copy keeps in-frame clones and lacks some. The V and J calls and clone size were taken over from that table, and D and trimming were inferred from the DNA. Among 650,000 to 750,000 clones, about two thirds were seen once, and the ten largest hold under 2%. The CDR3 length is 16 residues. The germline V gene has CDR1 LNHNV and CDR2 YYDKDF (reference sequence). Sequences were obtained from memory CD4+ T cells sorted from blood. Subset defined: CD45RA-negative fraction. The sequence was obtained from a woman younger than 45 in good health. This rearrangement joins TRBV15 to TRBJ1-3; D not resolved. The CDR3 loop reads CATSGEDTHRRNTIYF. CDR3 bases: TGTGCCACCAGCGGAGAAGACACTCACCGTCGAAACACCATATATTTT.